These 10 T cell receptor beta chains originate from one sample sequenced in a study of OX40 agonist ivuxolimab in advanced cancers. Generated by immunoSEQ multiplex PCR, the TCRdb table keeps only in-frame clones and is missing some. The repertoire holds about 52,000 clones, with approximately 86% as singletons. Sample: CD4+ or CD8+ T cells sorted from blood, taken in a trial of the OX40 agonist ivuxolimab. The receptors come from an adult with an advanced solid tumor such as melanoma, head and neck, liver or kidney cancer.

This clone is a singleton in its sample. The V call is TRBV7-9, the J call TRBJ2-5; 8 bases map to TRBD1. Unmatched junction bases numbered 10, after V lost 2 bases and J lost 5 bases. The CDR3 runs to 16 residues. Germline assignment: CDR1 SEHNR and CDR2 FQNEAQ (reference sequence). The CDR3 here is CASSLPGQGSRETQYF. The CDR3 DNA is TGTGCCAGCAGCTTACCAGGACAGGGTAGTCGGGAGACCCAGTACTTC.

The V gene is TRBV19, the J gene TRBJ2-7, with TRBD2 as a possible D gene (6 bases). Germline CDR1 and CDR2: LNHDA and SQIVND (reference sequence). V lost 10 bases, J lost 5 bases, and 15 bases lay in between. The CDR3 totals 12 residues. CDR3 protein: CATEGQGDEQYF. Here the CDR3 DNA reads TGTGCCACGGAGGGGCAGGGCGACGAGCAGTACTTC.

The CDR3 bases are TGCAGCGTTGAAGGCGGACAGGGGATCTATGGCTACACCTTC. This translates into CSVEGGQGIYGYTF. The gene calls are TRBV29-1 and TRBJ1-2; 9 bases are shared with TRBD1. The trim removed 1 base at V and 4 bases at J, leaving 4 bases unmatched. The CDR3 consists of 14 residues. The germline CDR1 and CDR2 sequences are SQVTM and ANQGSEA.

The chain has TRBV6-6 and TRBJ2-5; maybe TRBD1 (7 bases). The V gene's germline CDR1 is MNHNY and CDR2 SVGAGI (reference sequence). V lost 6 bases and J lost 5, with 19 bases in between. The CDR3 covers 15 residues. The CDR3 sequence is CASRAGQLLRETQYF. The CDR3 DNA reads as TGTGCCAGCAGGGCGGGACAGTTACTCAGGGAGACCCAGTACTTC.

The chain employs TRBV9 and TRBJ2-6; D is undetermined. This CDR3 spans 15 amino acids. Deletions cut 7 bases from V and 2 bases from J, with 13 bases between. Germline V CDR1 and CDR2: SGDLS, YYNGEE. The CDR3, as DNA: TGTGCCAGCGCTTTCTCCCGAACTGGGGCCAACGTCCTGACTTTC. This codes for CASAFSRTGANVLTF.

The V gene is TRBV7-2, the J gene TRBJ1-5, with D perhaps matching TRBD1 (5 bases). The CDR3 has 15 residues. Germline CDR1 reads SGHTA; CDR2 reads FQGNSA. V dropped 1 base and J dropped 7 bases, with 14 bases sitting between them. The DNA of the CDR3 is TGTGCCAGCAGCTTAGGAGGCGGGGGAGGGCAGCCCCAGCATTTT. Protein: CASSLGGGGGQPQHF.

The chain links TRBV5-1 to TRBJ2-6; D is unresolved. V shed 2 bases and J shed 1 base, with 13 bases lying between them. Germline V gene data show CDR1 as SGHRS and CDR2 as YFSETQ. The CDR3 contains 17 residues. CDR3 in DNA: TGCGCCAGCAGCTTATTATCAGGCATTTCTGGGGCCAACGTCCTGACTTTC. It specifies CASSLLSGISGANVLTF.

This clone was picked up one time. The chain's CDR3 is CASSPGTGGNTEAFF. CDR3 DNA sequence: TGTGCCAGCAGTCCCGGGACAGGGGGGAACACTGAAGCTTTCTTT. This chain uses TRBV28 with TRBJ1-1; 11 bases fit TRBD1. The CDR3 consists of 15 residues. CDR1 MDHEN and CDR2 SYDVKM come from the germline V gene. Germline trimming cut 5 bases from V and 1 base from J; bases unmatched to any gene: 3.

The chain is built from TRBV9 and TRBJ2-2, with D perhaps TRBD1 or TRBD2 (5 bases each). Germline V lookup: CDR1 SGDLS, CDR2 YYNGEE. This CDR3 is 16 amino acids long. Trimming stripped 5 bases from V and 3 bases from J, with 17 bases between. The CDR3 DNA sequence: TGTGCCAGCAGTGAAAATTCCGGGACCTACACCGGGGAGCTGTTTTTT. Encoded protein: CASSENSGTYTGELFF.

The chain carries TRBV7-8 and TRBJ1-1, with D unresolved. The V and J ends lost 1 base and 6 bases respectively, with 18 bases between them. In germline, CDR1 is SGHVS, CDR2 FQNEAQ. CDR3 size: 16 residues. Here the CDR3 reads CASSLVASAAQSEAFF. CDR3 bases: TGTGCCAGCAGCTTAGTGGCGTCGGCAGCTCAATCTGAAGCTTTCTTT.